The clone carrying this T cell receptor beta chain occurred a few times. Germline-derived CDR1 and CDR2 are DFQATT and SNEGSKA (reference sequence). V was cut by 3 bases and J by 1 base, with 12 bases left in between. This CDR3 is built from 14 residues. This entry comes from a study of T cells in Graves' hyperthyroidism and ophthalmopathy. The CDR3 regions of TCR beta were amplified from RNA transcripts. HTBI primers were the set used in a first-round RT-PCR of the TCR CDR3. A single record per CDR3 protein comes from TCRdb applying MiXCR to the multiplex PCR reads. Here the sample spans fewer than 900,000 distinct CDR3 sequences, around 15% being singletons. Every diagnosis used clinical symptoms, serum thyroxine and TRAb, thyroid ultrasound and orbital computed tomography.

The rearrangement joins TRBV20-1 to TRBJ1-1; D gene unclear. The receptor comes from a man younger than 30 with Graves' hyperthyroidism. Sequenced sample: blood. The CDR3 DNA follows: TGCAGTGCTAGGAGGGTCCAGCAGAACACTGAAGCTTTCTTT. This sequence encodes CSARRVQQNTEAFF.